This T cell receptor (beta chain) is drawn from a study of shared clonotypes between healthy human individuals. About the study: CD4 naive and CD4 memory each took three plates per donor, while CD8 naive took two and CD8 memory one.

Profiling relied on immunoSEQ multiplex PCR, and the TCRdb table lists in-frame clones only, not all of them. Of about 2.4 million clones in the sample, under 95% were seen once. V was shortened by 6 bases and J by 0 bases, with 12 bases between the two germline ends. CDR3 size: 14 residues. Germline CDR1 and CDR2: SNHLY and FYNNEI. All donors qualified as healthy HIV-negative adults and had experienced no recent acute infections or vaccinations. The receptor comes from a man between 18 and 35 years old in good health. Some clones in this sample may be carry-over from other donors' samples. The sample comprised naive CD4+ T cells from PBMCs. Subset reported: CD45RA+ positively selected. The V gene is TRBV2, the J gene TRBJ2-7; D not certain. The CDR3 DNA reads as TGTGCCAGCAGGGATAGTCAGAACTCCTACGAGCAGTACTTC. As protein: CASRDSQNSYEQYF. The full variable domain, its missing parts supplied by reference TRBV2 and TRBJ2-7, is EPEVTQTPSHQVTQMGQEVILRCVPISNHLYFYWYRQILGQKVEFLVSFYNNEISEKSEIFDDQFSVERPDGSNFTLKIRSTKLEDSAMYFCASRDSQNSYEQYFGPGTRLTVT.